This T cell receptor beta chain was sequenced in a study of CD8+ T cells in alopecia areata. Study as a whole: Treated patients swallowed 5 to 10 mg of oral tofacitinib twice daily. Tofacitinib ran 6 to 18 months, followed by 6 months off drug. Study results and caveats: Lesional scalp, especially alopecia totalis/universalis, showed higher clonality than normal scalp. The study found tofacitinib significantly decreased scalp clonality and expanded CD8+ clones among the top 100.

Germline V CDR1 and CDR2: GTSNPN, SVGIG (reference sequence). CDR3 length: 13 amino acids. V was clipped by 2 bases and J by 5 bases; unmatched bases: 2. Treatment denoted: oral pan-JAK inhibitor, 5-10 mg twice daily. cDNA prepared by RNA extraction and subsequent reverse transcription served as the template for sequencing. Assay: immunoSEQ multiplex PCR; the TCRdb copy retains only in-frame clones and omits some. The sample lists 95,000 to 100,000 clones, about 58% occurring once. Regarding this clone: The antigen is unknown.

This TCR came from a human donor with alopecia areata. J is TRBJ2-5 and V is TRBV30; TRBD2 matches 10 bases. Sequenced here: CD8+ T cells sorted from blood, sampled at week 4, from a patient treated with tofacitinib. CDR3 loop: CAWSPTSGETQYF. The CDR3 DNA reads as TGTGCCTGGAGTCCGACTAGCGGGGAGACCCAGTACTTC.